The T cell receptor beta chain described here comes from a study of Ad26.COV2.S vaccination and SARS-CoV-2 variants. Overall study: Donor was in the COV1001 Ad26.COV2.S trial arm.

The repertoire was sequenced with immunoSEQ multiplex PCR; TCRdb's copy has only in-frame clones and lacks some. The sample lists approximately 300,000 clones; around 84% were seen once. Study conclusions and caveats: A substantial breadth of spike-specific CD8+ and CD4+ T cell responses after vaccination has been reported. Vaccinated individuals (as opposed to placebo recipients) had higher spike-specific TCR breadth.

This CDR3 spans 16 amino acids. Trimming removed 4 bases from V and 0 bases from J; junction bases left unmatched: 5. Germline CDR1 and CDR2: SGDLS and YYNGEE. Indicated treatment: some 20 received Ad26.COV2.S at low or high dose, single or two shots; roughly five received placebo; per-sample allocation not given. Sampling occurred on day 63 after the first vaccine or placebo injection. Details on this clone: The antigen is unknown.

The rearrangement uses TRBV9 and TRBJ1-5; TRBD1 matches 9 bases. The TCR originated in a person between 18 and 65 years old who received the Ad26.COV2.S COVID-19 vaccine or a placebo. The sequencing used peripheral blood, collected in a trial of Ad26.COV2.S vaccine versus placebo. CDR3 in DNA: TGTGCCAGCAGCCGTAGGGACAGGGTTAGCAATCAGCCCCAGCATTTT. Its translation is CASSRRDRVSNQPQHF.